This T cell receptor (beta chain) was recorded in a study of blood T cells in healthy people across ages. Overall study findings and caveats: Not knowing donor CMV status may have confounded expanded clonotype changes.

With a J-beta primer mix and a sample-barcoded 5' primer, a second PCR ran roughly 6 to 12 cycles. Each TCR beta cDNA got a 12-nucleotide random molecular identifier. TCRdb called the 5' RACE reads again in MiXCR, with one record for every CDR3 protein. The table records hundreds of thousands of distinct CDR3 sequences, approximately 53% of them present only once. The CDR3 has 19 amino acids. V was clipped by 7 bases and J by 0 bases; unmatched bases: 13. Germline V gene data show CDR1 as MNHEY and CDR2 as SMNVEV (reference sequence). With regard to this clonotype: As yet, its antigen is unknown.

Donation came from healthy Caucasian individuals in Russia who were aged about 6 to 90. The receptor comes from a man in his forties in good health. The chain uses TRBV27 and TRBJ2-6; the match to TRBD1 covers 9 bases. The material sequenced was blood. The CDR3: CASTRDLGTGPSGANVLTF. CDR3 nucleotide sequence: TGTGCCAGCACACGAGACCTCGGGACAGGGCCCTCTGGGGCCAACGTCCTGACTTTC.